A selection of T cell receptor beta chains follows, all from one sample in a study of blood T cell repertoires in COVID-19. The data were produced by immunoSEQ multiplex PCR, yet TCRdb's version contains in-frame clones alone and is incomplete. The data show 200,000 to 250,000 clones, about 90% seen once. Input material: PBMCs or T cells enriched from blood (not recorded which). The receptors here all came from a woman between 25 and 40 years old who had been exposed to COVID-19. CDR3s leave out the opening cysteine and the closing phenylalanine or tryptophan. Each record gives: V gene, J gene, CDR3 length, CDR3 protein.

v_gene: TRBV27; j_gene: TRBJ2-1; len: 15; CDR3aa: ASTPGLAGVLYNEQF
v_gene: TRBV30; j_gene: TRBJ2-5; len: 12; CDR3aa: AWSVLGLQETQY
v_gene: TRBV2; j_gene: TRBJ2-7; len: 16; CDR3aa: ASSDTWLGATSSYEQY
v_gene: TRBV10-2; j_gene: TRBJ2-7; len: 9; CDR3aa: ASRTGVEQY
v_gene: TRBV18; j_gene: TRBJ2-2; len: 14; CDR3aa: ASSRVLTSEDGELF
v_gene: TRBV2; j_gene: TRBJ2-1; len: 12; CDR3aa: ASRRDESYNEQF
v_gene: TRBV10-3; j_gene: TRBJ1-2; len: 11; CDR3aa: AISRPGFPGYT
v_gene: TRBV20-1; j_gene: TRBJ1-4; len: 13; CDR3aa: SASLLQGNGEKLF
v_gene: TRBV6-1; j_gene: TRBJ1-4; len: 14; CDR3aa: ASSERGGRTNEKLF
v_gene: TRBV6-6; j_gene: TRBJ1-2; len: 11; CDR3aa: ASRAGQHYGYT
v_gene: TRBV14; j_gene: TRBJ2-7; len: 12; CDR3aa: ASSSWGGAYEQY
v_gene: TRBV6-5; j_gene: TRBJ2-1; len: 12; CDR3aa: ASSYGGSYNEQF
v_gene: TRBV23-1; j_gene: TRBJ2-7; len: 12; CDR3aa: ASPGQGPSYEQY
v_gene: TRBV7-2; j_gene: TRBJ1-6; len: 10; CDR3aa: ASSLFPGTLH
v_gene: TRBV19; j_gene: TRBJ2-1; len: 15; CDR3aa: ASSIRFVTGDSNEQF
v_gene: TRBV6-5; j_gene: TRBJ2-7; len: 13; CDR3aa: ASSASSRQGYEQY
v_gene: TRBV9; j_gene: TRBJ2-3; len: 15; CDR3aa: ASSETSGSQGADTQY
v_gene: TRBV9; j_gene: TRBJ2-1; len: 14; CDR3aa: ASSLEGLAYYNEQF
v_gene: TRBV7-8; j_gene: TRBJ2-5; len: 13; CDR3aa: ASSRSGRGEETQY
v_gene: TRBV4-2; j_gene: TRBJ1-6; len: 19; CDR3aa: ASSQDKGKTGERYRDSPLH
v_gene: TRBV29-1; j_gene: TRBJ1-4; len: 12; CDR3aa: SVIDRDANEKLF
v_gene: TRBV4-2; j_gene: TRBJ2-4; len: 14; CDR3aa: ASSQSTSGSENIQY
v_gene: TRBV10-3; j_gene: TRBJ2-2; len: 10; CDR3aa: AISEAEGELF
v_gene: TRBV5-1; j_gene: TRBJ1-1; len: 12; CDR3aa: ASSTGTGRTEAF
v_gene: TRBV19; j_gene: TRBJ2-3; len: 13; CDR3aa: ASSIGGVSTDTQY
v_gene: TRBV10-3; j_gene: TRBJ1-1; len: 13; CDR3aa: ATSGEGGWITEAF
v_gene: TRBV6-1; j_gene: TRBJ1-1; len: 14; CDR3aa: ASSDRTGNPNTEAF
v_gene: TRBV29-1; j_gene: TRBJ2-1; len: 9; CDR3aa: SCGGYNEQF
v_gene: TRBV12-3/TRBV12-4; j_gene: TRBJ2-7; len: 10; CDR3aa: ASGQGAYEQY
v_gene: TRBV24-1; j_gene: TRBJ2-2; len: 14; CDR3aa: ATSLPGTTNTGELF
v_gene: TRBV10-2; j_gene: TRBJ2-7; len: 11; CDR3aa: ASSEGTVYEQY
v_gene: TRBV28; j_gene: TRBJ1-4; len: 13; CDR3aa: ASSFIGGFSEKLF
v_gene: TRBV7-2; j_gene: TRBJ1-3; len: 13; CDR3aa: ASSLARGVGNTIY
v_gene: TRBV11-1; j_gene: TRBJ1-1; len: 10; CDR3aa: ASSLRTGEAF
v_gene: TRBV15; j_gene: TRBJ2-6; len: 17; CDR3aa: ATSRDLPGQGAGANVLT
v_gene: TRBV7-3; j_gene: TRBJ2-1; len: 14; CDR3aa: ASSLRTGGYYNEQF
v_gene: TRBV5-4; j_gene: TRBJ2-3; len: 8; CDR3aa: WASTDTQY
v_gene: TRBV7-6; j_gene: TRBJ2-3; len: 14; CDR3aa: ASSLEGDYGTDTQY
v_gene: TRBV4-2; j_gene: TRBJ1-4; len: 17; CDR3aa: ASSQIQSPTGTGNEKLF
v_gene: TRBV5-4; j_gene: TRBJ2-7; len: 12; CDR3aa: ASSWGTGAYEQY
v_gene: TRBV5-6; j_gene: TRBJ1-6; len: 14; CDR3aa: ASSLAGNSYNSPLH
v_gene: TRBV2; j_gene: TRBJ1-3; len: 13; CDR3aa: ASKAGLSSGNTIY
v_gene: TRBV5-4; j_gene: TRBJ2-2; len: 17; CDR3aa: ASSLKRASGGGRAGELF
v_gene: TRBV6-1; j_gene: TRBJ1-2; len: 11; CDR3aa: ASSYAGFYGYT
v_gene: TRBV7-9; j_gene: TRBJ2-2; len: 14; CDR3aa: ASSLWTSGNTGELF
v_gene: TRBV29-1; j_gene: TRBJ2-1; len: 10; CDR3aa: SVGTGEGRQF
v_gene: TRBV6-5; j_gene: TRBJ2-7; len: 13; CDR3aa: ASTLLAGDSYEQY
v_gene: TRBV5-1; j_gene: TRBJ1-2; len: 13; CDR3aa: ASSLGGQGDYGYT
v_gene: TRBV5-5; j_gene: TRBJ2-3; len: 16; CDR3aa: ASSLGWTAGYSTDTQY
v_gene: TRBV19; j_gene: TRBJ1-2; len: 12; CDR3aa: ASSTADRGYGYT
v_gene: TRBV7-2; j_gene: TRBJ2-7; len: 11; CDR3aa: ASSLDNGGLQY
v_gene: TRBV2; j_gene: TRBJ2-2; len: 15; CDR3aa: ASRTGLAGGSTGELF